The 5 T cell receptor beta chains given below trace back to one sample, sequenced in a study of blood T cell repertoires in COVID-19. Sequencing used immunoSEQ multiplex PCR; TCRdb keeps in-frame clones, though not all of them. The profile shows about 300,000 clones, about 89% of them singletons. Sequenced material: PBMCs or T cells enriched from blood (not recorded which). The receptor set was obtained from a man between 60 and 75 years old who had recovered from COVID-19.

The chain has TRBV20-1 and TRBJ2-7; a weak D match, TRBD2 (6 bases). Trimming removed 2 bases from V and 9 bases from J, with 11 bases in between. The CDR3 has 11 amino acids. Germline V CDR1 and CDR2: DFQATT, SNEGSKA (reference sequence). CDR3 sequence reads: CSARRDSGQYF. The CDR3 DNA reads TGCAGTGCTAGACGGGACTCTGGGCAGTACTTC.

With regard to this clone: Other DNA sequences in this specimen translate into the identical CDR3. The chain uses TRBV24-1 and TRBJ1-4, with TRBD1 matching 7 bases. CDR3 length equals 15 residues. The J segment lost 8 bases and the V segment lost 2 bases, leaving 7 bases of the junction unmatched. Germline CDR1 and CDR2: KGHDR and SFDVKD. The CDR3 coding sequence is TGTGCCACCAGTGATTCTAGACAGGGTGGCGAAAAACTGTTTTTT. This translates into CATSDSRQGGEKLFF.

The V and J genes are TRBV11-2 and TRBJ2-7, with TRBD2 matching 13 bases. The ends lost 5 bases at V and 6 bases at J; junction bases unmatched: 4. In germline, CDR1 is SGHAT, CDR2 FQNNGV. The CDR3 contains 14 residues. CDR3 DNA: TGTGCCAGCAGCAACGGACTAGCGGGAGTCGAGCAGTACTTC. Protein sequence: CASSNGLAGVEQYF.

The chain employs TRBV30 and TRBJ1-1; TRBD1 might be the D (5 bases). Trimming pared 8 bases from V and 5 bases from J, leaving 12 bases between. Germline V lookup: CDR1 GTSNPN, CDR2 SVGIG (reference sequence). This CDR3 contains 11 residues. The CDR3 spells CAGQGSTEAFF. The CDR3, as DNA: TGTGCCGGGCAGGGTTCGACTGAAGCTTTCTTT. The full variable domain, with the rest looked up from reference TRBV30 and TRBJ1-1, is SQTIHQWPATLVQPVGSPLSLECTVEGTSNPNLYWYRQAAGRGLQLLFYSVGIGQISSEVPQNLSASRPQDRQFILSSKKLLLSDSGFYLCAGQGSTEAFFGQGTRLTVV.

The V and J genes are TRBV11-1 and TRBJ1-1; possible D gene TRBD1, 6 bases. The CDR3 loop spans 15 amino acids. From germline, CDR1 is SGHAT and CDR2 FQDESV (reference sequence). The V gene lost 5 bases and the J gene lost 3 bases, with 16 bases spanning the gap. The CDR3 region is CASSQRAGGDTEAFF. DNA of the CDR3: TGTGCCAGCAGCCAAAGGGCGGGGGGCGACACTGAAGCTTTCTTT. The full variable domain, in which reference TRBV11-1 and TRBJ1-1 provide the parts outside the CDR3, is EAEVAQSPRYKITEKSQAVAFWCDPISGHATLYWYRQILGQGPELLVQFQDESVVDDSQLPKDRFSAERLKGVDSTLKIQPAELGDSAMYLCASSQRAGGDTEAFFGQGTRLTVV.